This TCR beta chain was sequenced for a study of T-cell reconstitution after alpha-beta-depleted transplantation in children. From germline, CDR1 is MNHNS and CDR2 SASEGT. This CDR3 spans 14 amino acids. The junction had 5 bases not matched to a gene; V was cut back by 6 bases and J by 2 bases. A library of TCRbeta sequences, prepared with unique molecular identifiers, was generated. TCRdb re-called the PCR reads with MiXCR, one entry per CDR3 protein. The sample has around 340,000 distinct CDR3 sequences, about 14% seen once. The sample here was PBMCs, taken from the stem cell graft. The TCR was taken from a human donor who donated a stem cell graft to a child with Fanconi anemia. The V gene is TRBV6-1, the J gene TRBJ1-2, with 8 positions matching TRBD1. CDR3 residues: CASSPGGENYGYTF. The CDR3 DNA is TGTGCCAGCAGCCCAGGGGGCGAGAACTATGGCTACACCTTC.